This passage covers 12 T cell receptor beta chains from one sample sequenced in a study of blood T cell repertoires in COVID-19. Some clones are missing from TCRdb's copy, which holds only in-frame ones; the method was immunoSEQ multiplex PCR. This sample yields about 260,000 clones, of which 80% to 90% are seen a single time; less than 1.6% belongs to the top ten. Input material: peripheral blood. These receptor sequences come from a woman aged 40 to 55 who had recovered from COVID-19.

V is TRBV28 and J is TRBJ1-5; no clear D gene. V lost 6 bases to trimming and J lost 6 bases, with 15 bases between them. The V gene's germline CDR1 is MDHEN and CDR2 SYDVKM. The CDR3 spans 14 residues. CDR3 nucleotide sequence: TGTGCCAGCAGGCCCCTCGGGTTTGGTCAGCCCCAGCATTTT. The encoded protein is CASRPLGFGQPQHF.

V usage is TRBV19 and J usage is TRBJ1-4; D not resolved. CDR3 length: 13 amino acids. Trimming stripped 6 bases from V and 0 bases from J, with 5 bases between. Germline V CDR1 and CDR2: LNHDA, SQIVND (reference sequence). CDR3 loop: CASREPTNEKLFF. CDR3 DNA: TGTGCCAGTAGGGAGCCAACTAATGAAAAACTGTTTTTT.

The chain combines TRBV11-2 with TRBJ1-1, with 10 nucleotides matching TRBD1. Germline V CDR1 and CDR2: SGHAT, FQNNGV. CDR3 length equals 15 residues. V dropped 5 bases and J dropped 5; count of bases not matched to a gene: 8. In DNA, the CDR3 is TGTGCCAGCAGCCCACCCGACAGGGGGCGTACTGAAGCTTTCTTT. Translating gives CASSPPDRGRTEAFF.

This clone is medium-sized (0.01 to 0.1%) in the sample. This chain links TRBV30 with TRBJ1-5; D remains unclear. Germline V gene data show CDR1 as GTSNPN and CDR2 as SVGIG (reference sequence). V lost 3 bases and J lost 2, with 14 bases in between. The CDR3 contains 15 residues. CDR3 nucleotides: TGTGCCTGGAGGTCCAAATGGCGGGGCAATCAGCCCCAGCATTTT. Translation gives CAWRSKWRGNQPQHF.

The chain carries TRBV28 and TRBJ2-7; the D gene is possibly TRBD2 (5 bases). Germline CDR1 MDHEN, CDR2 SYDVKM. The V end was cut by 1 base, the J end by 0 bases, with 10 bases between. The CDR3 spans 15 residues. The CDR3 sequence: CASSLFGESSYEQYF. The CDR3 DNA reads as TGTGCCAGCAGTTTATTCGGGGAAAGCTCCTACGAGCAGTACTTC.

The chain links TRBV6-5 to TRBJ2-2, with D possibly matching TRBD2 (5 bases). CDR1 is MNHEY, CDR2 SVGAGI, per germline. The CDR3 is 14 residues long. V lost 6 bases to trimming and J lost 6 bases, with 14 bases between them. Here the CDR3 reads CASSLRRFPGELFF. The CDR3 region has the DNA TGTGCCAGCAGCCTAAGGAGGTTCCCCGGGGAGCTGTTTTTT.

V usage is TRBV7-9 and J usage is TRBJ1-2, with 9 positions matching TRBD1. CDR1 and CDR2 from the germline V gene are SEHNR and FQNEAQ (reference sequence). With V trimmed by 4 bases and J by 6 bases, 12 bases remained unmatched. The CDR3 runs to 16 residues. CDR3 residues: CASSSSTGTGYDGYTF. The CDR3 DNA reads TGTGCCAGCAGCTCGAGCACCGGGACAGGGTACGATGGCTACACCTTC.

This chain joins TRBV6-5 and TRBJ1-2, with D unresolved. This CDR3 has 15 residues. CDR1 and CDR2 (germline): MNHEY, SVGAGI. Trimming shortened V by 2 bases and J by 10 bases, and 20 bases separated the two germline ends. Written as DNA, the CDR3 is TGTGCCAGCAGTTACACCGGGTTAGCTAGCGGGGACTACACCTTC. As protein: CASSYTGLASGDYTF.

The chain is built from TRBV9 and TRBJ2-3; 8 bases line up with TRBD2. The CDR3 has 16 residues. V lost 3 bases and J lost 2; bases outside the gene matches: 8. The germline CDR1 and CDR2 sequences are SGDLS and YYNGEE. CDR3 sequence reads: CASSGPTGGPTDTQYF. DNA of the CDR3: TGTGCCAGCAGCGGGCCCACGGGGGGGCCCACAGATACGCAGTATTTT.

Here the CDR3 reads CASSLGQGVPYEQYF. The CDR3 bases are TGTGCCAGCAGCCTAGGACAGGGGGTTCCCTACGAGCAGTACTTC. The rearrangement uses TRBV5-5 and TRBJ2-7; 10 bases line up with TRBD1. V was clipped by 4 bases and J by 2 bases; unmatched bases: 6. This CDR3 is built from 15 residues. The V gene's germline CDR1 is SGHKS and CDR2 YYEKEE (reference sequence).

The chain carries TRBV2 and TRBJ1-6; no reliable D call. The CDR3 is made up of 13 amino acids. Trimming pared 7 bases from V and 7 bases from J, leaving 11 bases between. Germline assignment: CDR1 SNHLY and CDR2 FYNNEI. The CDR3 sequence is CASMGLRNSPLHF. The CDR3 DNA follows: TGTGCCAGCATGGGCCTTCGGAATTCACCCCTCCACTTT.

This clone was seen only a few times. The rearrangement uses TRBV11-2 and TRBJ2-7; 10 bases map to TRBD1. Germline assignment: CDR1 SGHAT and CDR2 FQNNGV. CDR3 length: 15 amino acids. V was pared by 0 bases and J by 5 bases, with 4 bases of the junction left unmatched. The CDR3 nucleotides read TGTGCCAGCAGCTTAGAGACAGGGGGCTGGAACGAGCAGTACTTC. It encodes CASSLETGGWNEQYF.